The sequence of this T cell receptor beta chain was determined in a study of blood T cell repertoires in COVID-19. Profiled with immunoSEQ multiplex PCR; TCRdb holds only in-frame clones, not every one. The sample records 60,000 to 80,000 clones, around 80% being singletons. V was shortened by 5 bases and J by 4 bases, with 11 bases between the two germline ends. The CDR3 totals 13 residues. Germline V gene sequence: CDR1 MNHEY, CDR2 SVGAGI. Specimen: peripheral blood. V is TRBV6-5 and J is TRBJ1-1, with D perhaps TRBD1 (6 bases). The source is a middle-aged man with COVID-19, enrolled during active disease. The chain's CDR3 is CASSPTGTTEAFF. CDR3 nucleotides: TGTGCCAGCAGTCCAACAGGGACCACTGAAGCTTTCTTT.